This TCR beta chain was recovered during a study of OX40 agonist ivuxolimab in advanced cancers. The study, taken as a whole, reports: Some nonresponders likewise displayed low normalized T-cell clonal expansion.

TCRdb's copy holds only in-frame clones and misses some; the assay was immunoSEQ multiplex PCR. The table has tens of thousands of clones, over 60% seen once. On this clone itself: The antigen is undetermined.

Patients were ruled out by autoimmune disease history or systemic immunosuppression. The clonotype comes from an adult with an advanced solid tumor such as melanoma, head and neck, liver or kidney cancer. Sample: CD4+ or CD8+ T cells sorted from blood, taken in a trial of the OX40 agonist ivuxolimab.

The CDR3 spells CASSLVGLRYNEQFF. The DNA for the CDR3 is TGTGCCAGCAGCTTAGTAGGGCTCCGATACAATGAGCAGTTCTTC. This rearrangement joins TRBV11-2 to TRBJ2-1, with D unresolved. CDR1 SGHAT and CDR2 FQNNGV come from the germline V gene. Trimming removed 1 base at V and 4 bases at J, with 11 bases between. This CDR3 has 15 amino acids.